This T cell receptor (beta chain) was retrieved from a study of PD-1 blockade in classical Hodgkin lymphoma. Sequencing used immunoSEQ multiplex PCR; TCRdb keeps in-frame clones, though not all of them. The profile covers about 15,000 clones, with around nine tenths appearing a single time and less than 20% taken by the ten largest. Time point of the sample: cycle 4 day 1 (C4D1), after more than 5 weeks of nivolumab. There was relapse after autologous stem cell transplantation in every patient, and there was variation in brentuximab vedotin exposure. The authors enriched CD8+ T cells from thawed PBMCs via magnetic negative selection. The CDR3 has 16 amino acids. V dropped 2 bases and J dropped 3 bases, with 14 bases sitting between them. Germline V gene sequence: CDR1 SGHVS, CDR2 FNYEAQ.

Material: CD8+ T cells from blood, obtained before the fourth cycle of nivolumab. V and J are TRBV7-6 and TRBJ2-1; no firm D call. The clonotype was recovered from a human donor with classical Hodgkin lymphoma. The CDR3 DNA reads TGTGCCAGCAGCTTAAGCTACGGTCCCTACTACAATGAGCAGTTCTTC. This encodes CASSLSYGPYYNEQFF.